The 28 T cell receptor beta chains listed next were all sequenced from one sample in a study of T cell responses to AZD1222 COVID-19 vaccine (dated by TCRdb to the early 2020s). This specimen's time point label, interpreted: about 28 days (+/-7) after the second vaccine dose. Receptor amplification or capture employed the immunoSEQ multiplex PCR assay. The table was pulled from immuneACCESS by TCRdb, which kept in-frame rearrangements only. Such tables lose some clones; where checked, under half of the loss comes from unresolved V genes, and the rest has no known cause. The sample data list 85,000 to 100,000 clones, and roughly 90% of these were observed just once. Around 8.3% of the sample is held by the ten biggest clonotypes. Sequenced material: peripheral blood, taken 28 days after the second AZD1222 dose. Receptors originate from an adult who received the AZD1222 COVID-19 vaccine.

The chain carries TRBV29-1 and TRBJ1-1; no clear D gene. Germline loops: CDR1 SQVTM, CDR2 ANQGSEA. This CDR3 region has 14 residues. The ends were cut back, 5 bases at V and 6 bases at J, with 19 bases in the middle. DNA for the CDR3: TGCAGCGTTCTGGGCATGTACCGAACCTCTGAAGCTTTCTTT. It codes for CSVLGMYRTSEAFF.

V is TRBV11-3 and J is TRBJ2-1, with TRBD1 as a possible D gene (6 bases). V dropped 5 bases and J dropped 4 bases, with 27 bases sitting between them. The CDR3 extends over 19 amino acids. Germline CDR1 is SGHNT and CDR2 is YENEEA. The CDR3 DNA reads TGTGCCAGCAGCCCTGGGGGCAGGACTGTACGGGACCAATACAATGAGCAGTTCTTC. Translation: CASSPGGRTVRDQYNEQFF.

The sample holds one count of this clone. The rearrangement joins TRBV5-1 to TRBJ2-5; the D is unclear. V lost 5 bases and J 4 bases, leaving 12 bases between the germline ends. Germline V gene lookup returns CDR1 SGHRS and CDR2 YFSETQ. The length of the CDR3 is 13 residues. DNA of the CDR3: TGCGCCAGCAGGGTTGATATTGCAGAGACCCAGTACTTC. This translates into CASRVDIAETQYF. Using reference TRBV5-1 and TRBJ2-5 for the parts outside the CDR3, the full variable domain is KAGVTQTPRYLIKTRGQQVTLSCSPISGHRSVSWYQQTPGQGLQFLFEYFSETQRNKGNFPGRFSGRQFSNSRSEMNVSTLELGDSALYLCASRVDIAETQYFGPGTRLLVL.

The rearrangement uses TRBV7-8 and TRBJ2-1, with 13 nucleotides matching TRBD2. The CDR3 runs to 15 residues. With 3 bases clipped from V and 6 bases from J, the junction kept 2 bases outside the gene matches. Germline CDR1 reads SGHVS; CDR2 reads FQNEAQ. CDR3 loop: CASSFGLAGVNEQFF. The CDR3 bases are TGTGCCAGCAGCTTCGGACTAGCGGGAGTCAATGAGCAGTTCTTC.

This chain connects TRBV19 to TRBJ2-2; D remains ambiguous. Germline V gene lookup returns CDR1 LNHDA and CDR2 SQIVND (reference sequence). This CDR3 has 13 amino acids. The V end lost 2 bases, the J end lost 6 bases, and 7 bases lay between the germline ends. Here the CDR3 DNA reads TGTGCCAGTAGTATACTCAAGGCCGGGGAGCTGTTTTTT. Its translation is CASSILKAGELFF.

V is TRBV24-1 and J is TRBJ2-2; D perhaps matches TRBD2 (6 bases). The CDR3 loop spans 14 amino acids. V lost 0 bases, J lost 5 bases, and 6 bases lay in between. The germline CDR1 and CDR2 sequences are KGHDR and SFDVKD. CDR3: CATSDLRGTGELFF. The DNA of the CDR3 is TGTGCCACCAGTGATTTGCGGGGGACCGGGGAGCTGTTTTTT.

This clone has more than one count but fewer than ten. This rearrangement joins TRBV28 to TRBJ2-7; 11 positions agree with TRBD1. Trimming cost V 8 bases and J 6 bases; bases outside gene matches: 9. Looked up from germline, CDR1 is MDHEN and CDR2 is SYDVKM. The length of the CDR3 is 14 residues. The CDR3 sequence: CASYSGTGGVEQYF. The CDR3 nucleotides are TGTGCCAGCTACTCCGGGACAGGGGGGGTCGAGCAGTACTTC.

The V call is TRBV5-6, the J call TRBJ2-3; D gene unclear. From germline, CDR1 is SGHDT and CDR2 YYEEEE. The V gene lost 0 bases and the J gene lost 0 bases, with 8 bases spanning the gap. The CDR3 runs 15 residues. CDR3 in amino acids: CASSLGRSSTDTQYF. The CDR3 coding sequence is TGTGCCAGCAGCTTGGGACGTTCTAGCACAGATACGCAGTATTTT.

This chain connects TRBV6-5 to TRBJ2-1; 9 bases are shared with TRBD2. CDR3 size: 16 residues. Germline V CDR1 and CDR2: MNHEY, SVGAGI. The J segment lost 8 bases and the V segment lost 4 bases, leaving 12 bases of the junction unmatched. CDR3: CASSLTSGRLFDEQFF. DNA for the CDR3: TGTGCCAGCAGTTTAACTAGCGGGCGACTGTTCGATGAGCAGTTCTTC.

The chain recombines TRBV6-5 with TRBJ1-1; TRBD1 aligns across 7 bases. Germline V gene lookup returns CDR1 MNHEY and CDR2 SVGAGI. V lost 6 bases, J lost 9 bases, and 10 bases stayed unmatched. This CDR3 comprises 13 residues. CDR3 nucleotides: TGTGCCAGCAGGAAGGACAGGAGGGGGAAAGCTTTCTTT. Translating gives CASRKDRRGKAFF.

The chain combines TRBV27 with TRBJ2-2; 7 nucleotides agree with TRBD2. Germline V CDR1 and CDR2: MNHEY, SMNVEV (reference sequence). V shed 0 bases, J shed 6 bases, and the junction held 7 bases outside the gene matches. The CDR3 is made up of 16 amino acids. The CDR3 DNA follows: TGTGCCAGCAGTTTATCGGCGGGAGAGTTGGCCGGGGAGCTGTTTTTT. Translation: CASSLSAGELAGELFF.

The chain employs TRBV24-1 and TRBJ2-1; 7 nucleotides align to TRBD2. This CDR3 region has 16 residues. Germline loops: CDR1 KGHDR, CDR2 SFDVKD. V gave up 4 bases and J gave up 0 bases; unmatched junction bases: 5. The CDR3 sequence is CATSEGEGRSYNEQFF. CDR3 nucleotides: TGTGCCACCAGTGAGGGGGAGGGACGCTCCTACAATGAGCAGTTCTTC.

The chain couples TRBV6-2 or TRBV6-3 to TRBJ2-2, with 7 bases that match TRBD1. Germline V lookup: CDR1 MNHEY, CDR2 SVGEGT. Trimming cost V 0 bases and J 5 bases; bases outside gene matches: 6. This CDR3 contains 16 residues. Here the CDR3 DNA reads TGTGCCAGCAGTTACTCGGTGTCAGGGGGTACCGGGGAGCTGTTTTTT. Its translation: CASSYSVSGGTGELFF.

The genes are TRBV5-1 and TRBJ1-1, with 10 nucleotides matching TRBD1. Germline V CDR1 and CDR2: SGHRS, YFSETQ. This CDR3 is built from 13 residues. With V trimmed by 3 bases and J by 4 bases, 0 bases remained unmatched. CDR3 coding DNA: TGCGCCAGCAGCTGGGACAGGGGCACTGAAGCTTTCTTT. It codes for CASSWDRGTEAFF.

The chain employs TRBV7-3 and TRBJ2-1, with TRBD1 matching 11 bases. CDR1 is SGHTA and CDR2 is FQGTGA in the germline V gene. The CDR3 totals 15 residues. Trimming took 3 bases from V and 4 from J; bases not matched to a gene: 2. The CDR3 sequence is CASSFGTGGYNEQFF. CDR3 in DNA: TGTGCCAGCAGCTTCGGGACAGGGGGTTACAATGAGCAGTTCTTC.

The V call is TRBV7-2, the J call TRBJ2-2; possibly TRBD1 for D (6 bases). The CDR3 consists of 13 residues. Trimming took 4 bases from V and 6 from J, leaving 9 bases between them. Looked up from germline, CDR1 is SGHTA and CDR2 is FQGNSA. CDR3 loop: CASSSTGPGELFF. DNA for the CDR3: TGTGCCAGCAGCTCCACAGGGCCCGGGGAGCTGTTTTTT.

The chain joins TRBV24-1 to TRBJ2-1; weak D call: TRBD2 (6 bases). With 4 bases removed from V and 11 bases from J, the gap between germline ends came to 17 bases. CDR3 length: 14 residues. CDR1 and CDR2 from the germline V gene are KGHDR and SFDVKD. CDR3 DNA: TGTGCCACCAGTGAACCCGCCCTGGCGGGACAGCAGTTCTTC. It is translated as CATSEPALAGQQFF.

Regarding this clone: Other DNA sequences in the sample encode the same CDR3. The gene calls are TRBV28 and TRBJ1-2; D is undetermined. This CDR3 contains 12 residues. CDR1 MDHEN and CDR2 SYDVKM come from the germline V gene. V was clipped by 3 bases and J by 8 bases, with 10 bases between them. CDR3 bases: TGTGCCAGCAGTTTGCGTGGAGACGGCTACACCTTC. Its translation: CASSLRGDGYTF.

The J gene is TRBJ2-6, the V gene TRBV29-1; perhaps TRBD2 as D (5 bases). Trimming removed 6 bases from V and 0 bases from J, with 9 bases in between. The CDR3 has 14 amino acids. Looked up from germline, CDR1 is SQVTM and CDR2 is ANQGSEA. For the CDR3, the DNA is TGCAGCGTAACGGGAAGCTCTGGGGCCAACGTCCTGACTTTC. As protein: CSVTGSSGANVLTF.

The rearrangement uses TRBV27 and TRBJ2-3; D unresolved. Germline V gene sequence: CDR1 MNHEY, CDR2 SMNVEV (reference sequence). The CDR3 has 14 amino acids. Trimming pared 3 bases from V and 0 bases from J, leaving 7 bases between. The CDR3 DNA reads TGTGCCAGCAGTTTGGAAAGGAGCACAGATACGCAGTATTTT. This translates into CASSLERSTDTQYF.

The genes are TRBV11-3 and TRBJ1-1, with D uncertain. CDR1 is SGHNT and CDR2 is YENEEA in the germline V gene. This CDR3 has 13 residues. V gave up 5 bases and J gave up 1 base, with 8 bases separating them. The CDR3 coding sequence is TGTGCCAGCAGCCAAGGGTGGAACACTGAAGCTTTCTTT. Translating it yields CASSQGWNTEAFF.

J is TRBJ2-5 and V is TRBV18, with D tentatively TRBD2 (5 bases). This CDR3 region has 13 residues. Germline assignment: CDR1 KGHSH and CDR2 LQKENI. Trimming shortened V by 6 bases and J by 5 bases, and 13 bases separated the two germline ends. The CDR3 sequence: CASSRSERETQYF. In DNA, the CDR3 is TGTGCCAGCTCCCGTAGTGAGCGGGAGACCCAGTACTTC.

The rearrangement uses TRBV5-1 and TRBJ2-3; D is unresolved. Germline V CDR1 and CDR2: SGHRS, YFSETQ. V shed 0 bases and J shed 0 bases, with 8 bases lying between them. CDR3 length: 15 amino acids. Here the CDR3 reads CASSLGGSSTDTQYF. DNA of the CDR3: TGCGCCAGCAGCTTGGGGGGATCTAGCACAGATACGCAGTATTTT.

This sequence joins TRBV10-1 and TRBJ2-7, with 7 bases fitting TRBD1. V gave up 3 bases and J gave up 5 bases; unmatched junction bases: 13. CDR1 WNHNN and CDR2 SYGVQD come from the germline V gene (reference sequence). The CDR3 contains 16 residues. CDR3 in amino acids: CASSEGLGTEFHEQYF. DNA of the CDR3: TGCGCCAGCAGTGAAGGTTTAGGGACAGAGTTCCACGAGCAGTACTTC.

The chain combines TRBV5-1 with TRBJ2-1; TRBD2 matches 9 bases. The CDR3 is made up of 15 amino acids. Germline CDR1 and CDR2: SGHRS and YFSETQ. The junction had 7 bases not matched to a gene; V was cut back by 4 bases and J by 5 bases. The CDR3 region is CASSDVAGANNEQFF. The CDR3 coding sequence is TGCGCCAGCAGCGACGTAGCGGGAGCAAACAATGAGCAGTTCTTC.

DNA for the CDR3: TGTGCTTCCACGGGGGGCGCGGGGAATGAGCAGTTCTTC. This gives the protein CASTGGAGNEQFF. The rearrangement joins TRBV6-5 to TRBJ2-1; maybe TRBD2 (7 bases). The germline gives CDR1 MNHEY, CDR2 SVGAGI. This CDR3 region has 13 residues.

This sequence joins TRBV20-1 and TRBJ2-1; TRBD2 agrees at 8 bases. The CDR3 spans 15 residues. Trimming took 3 bases from V and 4 from J; bases not matched to a gene: 8. CDR1 DFQATT and CDR2 SNEGSKA come from the germline V gene (reference sequence). CDR3 DNA: TGCAGTGCTAGTCCCGTCGGGAGGGTGTACAATGAGCAGTTCTTC. Its protein product is CSASPVGRVYNEQFF.

The V call is TRBV29-1, the J call TRBJ1-1; D gene uncertain. The length of the CDR3 is 11 residues. The V end lost 3 bases, the J end lost 9 bases, and 11 bases lay between the germline ends. Germline V lookup: CDR1 SQVTM, CDR2 ANQGSEA. CDR3 sequence: CSVEAGPQAFF. CDR3 DNA sequence: TGCAGCGTTGAGGCCGGGCCTCAAGCTTTCTTT.